These 12 T cell receptor beta chains share one sample of origin, sequenced in a study of radiotherapy plus CTLA-4 blockade in lung cancer. The table came from immunoSEQ multiplex PCR; TCRdb's copy has only in-frame clones and leaves some out. The sample contains around 86,000 clones, over 80% of which appear only once. The material was peripheral blood, obtained from a patient treated with radiotherapy plus ipilimumab. The receptor source for this set is a human donor with non-small cell lung cancer who had stable disease on radiotherapy plus ipilimumab.

The chain has TRBV9 and TRBJ2-1, with 8 bases that match TRBD2. The V and J ends lost 4 bases and 7 bases, in that order; junction bases with no gene match: 13. Per the germline V gene, CDR1 is SGDLS and CDR2 is YYNGEE. This CDR3 comprises 16 residues. The CDR3 spells CASSPREGGVPNEQFF. In DNA form, the CDR3 reads TGTGCCAGCAGCCCCCGGGAGGGAGGGGTGCCAAATGAGCAGTTCTTC. The whole variable domain, remainder taken from reference TRBV9 and TRBJ2-1, is DSGVTQTPKHLITATGQRVTLRCSPRSGDLSVYWYQQSLDQGLQFLIQYYNGEERAKGNILERFSAQQFPDLHSELNLSSLELGDSALYFCASSPREGGVPNEQFFGPGTRLTVL.

This chain uses TRBV28 with TRBJ1-5; 9 nucleotides agree with TRBD1. Germline V gene sequence: CDR1 MDHEN, CDR2 SYDVKM. The CDR3 totals 15 residues. With 6 bases clipped from V and 6 bases from J, the junction kept 9 bases outside the gene matches. The CDR3 region is CASSIPGQGIQPQHF. CDR3 coding DNA: TGTGCCAGCAGCATCCCGGGACAGGGAATTCAGCCCCAGCATTTT.

The chain employs TRBV28 and TRBJ2-1; TRBD1 agrees at 9 bases. Germline V CDR1 and CDR2: MDHEN, SYDVKM. The CDR3 runs 15 residues. J lost 3 bases, V lost 1 base, and 1 base had no gene match. CDR3 sequence (DNA): TGTGCCAGCAGTTTATCGACAGGGGGCTACAATGAGCAGTTCTTC. Its translation: CASSLSTGGYNEQFF.

The CDR3 DNA is TGTGCCAGCAGCCCCCGGGGGGTCGGGGAGCTGTTTTTT. This gives the protein CASSPRGVGELFF. V and J are TRBV7-6 and TRBJ2-2, with 7 bases that match TRBD2. This CDR3 region has 13 residues. V lost 5 bases, J lost 7 bases, and 4 bases stayed unmatched. Germline loops: CDR1 SGHVS, CDR2 FNYEAQ.

The chain has TRBV18 and TRBJ1-3; 7 nucleotides match TRBD1. The CDR3 is 15 amino acids. Germline assignment: CDR1 KGHSH and CDR2 LQKENI. The V and J ends lost 3 bases and 1 base, in that order; junction bases with no gene match: 3. The CDR3 reads CASSPGTASGNTIYF. In DNA form, the CDR3 reads TGTGCCAGCTCACCCGGGACAGCTTCTGGAAACACCATATATTTT.

The chain carries TRBV28 and TRBJ1-2; 10 bases are a match to TRBD1. The germline CDR1 and CDR2 sequences are MDHEN and SYDVKM. This CDR3 comprises 13 residues. V gave up 0 bases and J gave up 10 bases; unmatched junction bases: 2. The CDR3 nucleotides read TGTGCCAGCAGTTTATGGGGGACAGGGGCCTACACCTTC. Translating gives CASSLWGTGAYTF.

The chain combines TRBV7-2 with TRBJ1-6; unclear D gene. The CDR3 runs 15 residues. Germline V lookup: CDR1 SGHTA, CDR2 FQGNSA. With 5 bases removed from V and 9 bases from J, the gap between germline ends came to 17 bases. The CDR3 region is CASSPRLTPGSPLHF. The CDR3 DNA is TGTGCCAGCAGCCCTCGACTTACACCTGGTTCACCCCTCCACTTT.

This chain uses TRBV14 with TRBJ1-2; D ambiguous. There are 16 residues in the CDR3. Trimming cost V 1 base and J 2 bases, with 14 bases left between them. Per the germline V gene, CDR1 is SGHDN and CDR2 is FVKESK. The CDR3 DNA reads TGTGCCAGCAGCCAAGTGCTTGACGCATGGAACTATGGCTACACCTTC. It specifies CASSQVLDAWNYGYTF.

The gene calls are TRBV7-9 and TRBJ1-4; 9 bases align to TRBD1. V gave up 4 bases and J gave up 7 bases; unmatched junction bases: 13. The germline CDR1 and CDR2 sequences are SEHNR and FQNEAQ (reference sequence). This CDR3 is built from 17 residues. Here the CDR3 reads CASSYALTGGGSEKLFF. Written as DNA, the CDR3 is TGTGCCAGCAGCTACGCCCTGACAGGGGGAGGGAGTGAAAAACTGTTTTTT. The variable domain in full, with the rest retrieved from reference TRBV7-9 and TRBJ1-4, is DTGVSQNPRHKITKRGQNVTFRCDPISEHNRLYWYRQTLGQGPEFLTYFQNEAQLEKSRLLSDRFSAERPKGSFSTLEIQRTEQGDSAMYLCASSYALTGGGSEKLFFGSGTQLSVL.

The chain recombines TRBV7-8 with TRBJ1-2; the D is unclear. From germline, CDR1 is SGHVS and CDR2 FQNEAQ. The CDR3 sequence is 18 residues long. V gave up 2 bases and J gave up 0 bases, with 19 bases separating them. CDR3 sequence: CASSLTQVVRGANYGYTF. The CDR3 coding sequence is TGTGCCAGCAGCTTAACCCAGGTCGTGAGAGGAGCTAACTATGGCTACACCTTC.

This rearrangement joins TRBV9 to TRBJ2-7, with 7 bases identical to TRBD1. The CDR3 covers 14 residues. With V trimmed by 4 bases and J by 5 bases, 9 bases remained unmatched. CDR1 is SGDLS and CDR2 is YYNGEE in the germline V gene. The CDR3 bases are TGTGCCAGCAGCTCCCGACAGGGCCCCAACGAGCAGTACTTC. Translating it yields CASSSRQGPNEQYF.

This clone has only one observation. The gene calls are TRBV30 and TRBJ1-1, with 8 bases identical to TRBD1. CDR3 length: 13 residues. Losses at the gene ends were 1 base for V and 6 bases for J; bases not matched to a gene: 4. Germline V CDR1 and CDR2: GTSNPN, SVGIG (reference sequence). CDR3 nucleotide sequence: TGTGCCTGGAGTGATTACAGGGGGGCTGAAGCTTTCTTT. Encoded protein: CAWSDYRGAEAFF.